The 10 T cell receptor beta chains in this list originate from one sample, sequenced in a study of shared clonotypes between healthy human individuals. Repertoires were generated with immunoSEQ multiplex PCR, while TCRdb's copy carries only in-frame clones and drops some. In the table there are around 2.5 million clones, approximately 94% of which are singletons. The sample was naive CD4+ T cells from PBMCs. The subset here: CD45RA+ positively selected. The receptor set was obtained from a man aged 18-30 years in good health. Some clones in this sample may be carry-over from other donors' samples.

The chain links TRBV5-8 to TRBJ1-2; D ambiguous. This CDR3 contains 13 residues. Germline V gene lookup returns CDR1 SGHTS and CDR2 YDEGEE. Between the trimmed V and J ends, which lost 1 base and 4 bases, there was a span of 8 bases. Written as DNA, the CDR3 is TGTGCCAGCAGCTTGCTGACAACCTATGGCTACACCTTC. It yields the protein CASSLLTTYGYTF.

This chain connects TRBV29-1 to TRBJ1-2; TRBD1 matches at 7 bases. CDR1 and CDR2 (germline): SQVTM, ANQGSEA. This CDR3 is 13 amino acids long. The ends lost 1 base at V and 2 bases at J; junction bases unmatched: 1. The CDR3 loop is CSVEAQGNYGYTF. CDR3 in DNA: TGCAGCGTTGAAGCACAGGGGAACTATGGCTACACCTTC.

The rearrangement uses TRBV13 and TRBJ2-7, with 10 bases identical to TRBD1. CDR3 length equals 16 residues. V lost 3 bases and J lost 4; bases outside the gene matches: 9. Per germline, CDR1 PRHDT and CDR2 FYEKMQ (reference sequence). CDR3 sequence reads: CASSLISGQGTYEQYF. The CDR3 DNA follows: TGTGCCAGCAGCTTGATCTCGGGACAGGGGACGTACGAGCAGTACTTC.

The V gene is TRBV5-1, the J gene TRBJ1-2; D may be TRBD1 (5 bases). The germline CDR1 and CDR2 sequences are SGHRS and YFSETQ. V was shortened by 2 bases and J by 6 bases, with 11 bases between the two germline ends. This CDR3 spans 13 amino acids. The CDR3 spells CASSFAPGDGYTF. CDR3 nucleotide sequence: TGCGCCAGCAGCTTTGCCCCGGGGGATGGCTACACCTTC.

This clone came up once. The chain joins TRBV5-4 to TRBJ2-2; D perhaps matches TRBD2 (6 bases). Germline CDR1 reads SGHNT; CDR2 reads YYREEE (reference sequence). This CDR3 is 15 amino acids long. V was trimmed by 9 bases and J by 1 base, leaving 16 bases between them. The CDR3 sequence: CATAWGSGNTGELFF. DNA of the CDR3: TGTGCCACCGCTTGGGGTAGCGGGAACACCGGGGAGCTGTTTTTT.

The chain has TRBV11-1 and TRBJ2-1, with D unresolved. CDR3 length equals 15 residues. Between the trimmed V and J ends, which lost 6 bases and 0 bases, there was a span of 12 bases. CDR1 SGHAT and CDR2 FQDESV come from the germline V gene (reference sequence). CDR3 amino acids: CASSSSVSSYNEQFF. CDR3 in DNA: TGTGCCAGCAGTTCAAGCGTGAGCTCCTACAATGAGCAGTTCTTC.

The chain links TRBV6-1 to TRBJ1-2, with no clear D. The CDR3 length is 12 residues. Trimming cost V 6 bases and J 7 bases, with 12 bases left between them. CDR1 is MNHNS and CDR2 is SASEGT in the germline V gene. The CDR3 nucleotides read TGTGCCAGCAGCCCCCTTTCTGGTGGCTACACCTTC. This gives the protein CASSPLSGGYTF.

The J gene is TRBJ1-3, the V gene TRBV5-1; no clear D gene. The CDR3 totals 13 residues. Germline loops: CDR1 SGHRS, CDR2 YFSETQ. Trimming removed 4 bases at V and 3 bases at J, with 8 bases between. This chain's CDR3 is CASSMDGGNTIYF. Here the CDR3 DNA reads TGCGCCAGCAGCATGGACGGTGGAAACACCATATATTTT.

The chain uses TRBV6-1 and TRBJ1-2; D is undetermined. The CDR3 spans 14 residues. V was cut by 2 bases and J by 4 bases, with 11 bases left in between. Germline V gene data show CDR1 as MNHNS and CDR2 as SASEGT. CDR3 loop: CASSERWRAYGYTF. The CDR3 DNA reads TGTGCCAGCAGTGAACGATGGAGGGCCTATGGCTACACCTTC.

This sequence joins TRBV29-1 and TRBJ2-7, with no clear D. Germline V lookup: CDR1 SQVTM, CDR2 ANQGSEA. V was pared by 4 bases and J by 1 base, with 8 bases between. The CDR3 is 12 amino acids. The CDR3 DNA reads as TGCAGCGTTGCTTTCAGTTCCTACGAGCAGTACTTC. Translated: CSVAFSSYEQYF.